These 10 T cell receptor beta chains share one sample of origin, sequenced in a study of T cell repertoires in cytomegalovirus infection. Using its own MiXCR run on the reads, TCRdb lists one record per CDR3 protein. The sample includes about 360,000 distinct CDR3 sequences, roughly 34% of them seen just once. These receptors are not linked to any known antigen. Sample: cultured PBMCs, taken from culture after CMV antigen stimulation. All receptors derive from a human donor in good health (CMV status not recorded). Some clones in this sample may be carry-over from other donors' samples.

This clonotype appeared a few times. The chain joins TRBV12-3 or TRBV12-4 to TRBJ2-1; 11 bases align to TRBD2. CDR3 length: 18 residues. The J segment lost 12 bases and the V segment lost 3 bases, leaving 19 bases of the junction unmatched. This chain's CDR3 is CASSLTSLAGASFHWQFF. CDR3 nucleotide sequence: TGTGCCAGCAGTTTGACCTCACTAGCGGGAGCTTCTTTCCATTGGCAGTTCTTC.

With regard to this clonotype: The junction and the germline gene differ at one end; a read error may be behind it. The V gene is TRBV12-3 or TRBV12-4, the J gene TRBJ2-7; the D gene could be TRBD1 or TRBD2 (5 bases each). CDR3 length equals 12 residues. The CDR3 here is CASSEPGRGQDF. CDR3 coding DNA: TGTGCCAGCAGCGAGCCGGGACGCGGTCAGGACTTC.

The rearrangement links TRBV25-1 to TRBJ1-1; 10 bases are a match to TRBD1. CDR3 size: 18 residues. V trimming: 3 bases; J trimming: 0 bases; junction bases outside the gene matches: 10. CDR1 is MGHDK, CDR2 SYGVNS, per germline. The CDR3 nucleotides read TGTGCCAGCAGTGATGCCCCCGACAGGGGGCTATTGAACACTGAAGCTTTCTTT. Residues: CASSDAPDRGLLNTEAFF.

The chain uses TRBV7-9 and TRBJ2-7; TRBD1 agrees at 10 bases. Germline CDR1 SEHNR, CDR2 FQNEAQ (reference sequence). The CDR3 covers 13 residues. J was trimmed by 7 bases and V by 5 bases; bases with no gene match: 5. Here the CDR3 DNA reads TGTGCCAGCAGCCAGGGACAGGGGCGGGAGCAGTACGTC. It codes for CASSQGQGREQYV.

This clonotype was observed once. The rearrangement links TRBV10-3 to TRBJ2-1; 9 bases line up with TRBD2. Germline V gene data show CDR1 as ENHRY and CDR2 as SYGVKD. The CDR3 totals 17 residues. Trimming removed 0 bases from V and 4 bases from J; junction bases left unmatched: 7. The CDR3 DNA is TGTGCCATCAGTGAGTCAATGGCGGGAGGGATTTACAATGAGCAGTTCTTC. Translating gives CAISESMAGGIYNEQFF.

The chain is built from TRBV13 and TRBJ2-7, with 9 bases matching TRBD1. CDR3 length: 16 residues. The germline V gene has CDR1 PRHDT and CDR2 FYEKMQ (reference sequence). J gave up 2 bases and V 0 bases, and 5 bases lay outside the gene matches. The CDR3 spells CASSLGTGGSPYEQYF. CDR3 DNA: TGTGCCAGCAGCTTAGGGACAGGGGGGTCCCCCTACGAGCAGTACTTC. The full variable domain, completed using reference TRBV13 and TRBJ2-7, is AAGVIQSPRHLIKEKRETATLKCYPIPRHDTVYWYQQGPGQDPQFLISFYEKMQSDKGSIPDRFSAQQFSDYHSELNMSSLELGDSALYFCASSLGTGGSPYEQYFGPGTRLTVT.

This clonotype was detected only a few times. The chain links TRBV7-2 to TRBJ2-5; 14 bases are a match to TRBD2. The length of the CDR3 is 19 residues. Germline assignment: CDR1 SGHTA and CDR2 FQGNSA. V lost 2 bases, J lost 4 bases, and 12 bases stayed unmatched. This CDR3 reads CASSLYGTSGRLGGETQYF. Here the CDR3 DNA reads TGTGCCAGCAGCTTATACGGGACTAGCGGGAGACTGGGTGGAGAGACCCAGTACTTC.

As to this clonotype: Because it lacks the conserved phenylalanine or tryptophan at the end, this CDR3 is likely a read error. V usage is TRBV5-6 and J usage is TRBJ2-3; 10 nucleotides line up with TRBD2. Germline-derived CDR1 and CDR2 are SGHDT and YYEEEE. Losses at the gene ends were 1 base for V and 10 bases for J; bases not matched to a gene: 12. This CDR3 is built from 16 residues. This CDR3 reads CASSLTLAGVDRAQYL. For the CDR3, the DNA is TGTGCCAGCAGCTTGACCCTAGCGGGAGTGGATCGGGCGCAGTATCTT.

The J gene is TRBJ1-2, the V gene TRBV7-8; TRBD1 might be the D (6 bases). The V end lost 5 bases, the J end lost 2 bases, and 24 bases lay between the germline ends. Germline lookup yields CDR1 SGHVS and CDR2 FQNEAQ. This CDR3 has 18 residues. DNA for the CDR3: TGTGCCAGCAGCCTAAATCGGGGGGTTGTGGGGGCGAACTATGGCTACACCTTC. The encoded protein is CASSLNRGVVGANYGYTF.

The chain links TRBV7-9 to TRBJ2-1; 12 positions match TRBD2. From germline, CDR1 is SEHNR and CDR2 FQNEAQ (reference sequence). There are 16 residues in the CDR3. With 5 bases clipped from V and 8 bases from J, the junction kept 10 bases outside the gene matches. The CDR3, as DNA: TGTGCCAGCAGCGAGCTGACTAGCGGGAGTTTGTATGAGCAGTTCTTC. It is translated as CASSELTSGSLYEQFF.